This T cell receptor beta chain was captured in a study of T cells in Graves' hyperthyroidism and ophthalmopathy. Authors of the study amplified TCR beta CDR3 regions from RNA transcripts. Initially, a first-round RT-PCR of the TCR CDR3 employed the HTBI primer set. TCRdb fed the multiplex PCR reads into MiXCR, producing one record per CDR3 protein. Of under 450,000 distinct CDR3 sequences listed, about 17% are singletons. Patients aged 18 to 65 had newly diagnosed hyperthyroidism of under 2 months' duration. Diagnoses were established using clinical symptoms, serum thyroxine and TRAb, thyroid ultrasound and orbital computed tomography. It was at first hyperthyroidism diagnosis, before any ophthalmopathy symptoms, that the blood sample was taken. Ten or more counts support this clonotype. Per germline, CDR1 MDHEN and CDR2 SYDVKM. Trimming left V 7 bases short and J 1 base short, with 10 bases between. The CDR3 has 13 residues.

The clonotype originates from a woman between 25 and 40 years old with Graves' hyperthyroidism that later progressed to Graves' ophthalmopathy. Sequenced material: blood. This chain joins TRBV28 and TRBJ1-1, with D uncertain. The CDR3: CASTSTANTEAFF. The CDR3 nucleotides read TGTGCCAGCACCTCCACAGCGAACACTGAAGCTTTCTTT.